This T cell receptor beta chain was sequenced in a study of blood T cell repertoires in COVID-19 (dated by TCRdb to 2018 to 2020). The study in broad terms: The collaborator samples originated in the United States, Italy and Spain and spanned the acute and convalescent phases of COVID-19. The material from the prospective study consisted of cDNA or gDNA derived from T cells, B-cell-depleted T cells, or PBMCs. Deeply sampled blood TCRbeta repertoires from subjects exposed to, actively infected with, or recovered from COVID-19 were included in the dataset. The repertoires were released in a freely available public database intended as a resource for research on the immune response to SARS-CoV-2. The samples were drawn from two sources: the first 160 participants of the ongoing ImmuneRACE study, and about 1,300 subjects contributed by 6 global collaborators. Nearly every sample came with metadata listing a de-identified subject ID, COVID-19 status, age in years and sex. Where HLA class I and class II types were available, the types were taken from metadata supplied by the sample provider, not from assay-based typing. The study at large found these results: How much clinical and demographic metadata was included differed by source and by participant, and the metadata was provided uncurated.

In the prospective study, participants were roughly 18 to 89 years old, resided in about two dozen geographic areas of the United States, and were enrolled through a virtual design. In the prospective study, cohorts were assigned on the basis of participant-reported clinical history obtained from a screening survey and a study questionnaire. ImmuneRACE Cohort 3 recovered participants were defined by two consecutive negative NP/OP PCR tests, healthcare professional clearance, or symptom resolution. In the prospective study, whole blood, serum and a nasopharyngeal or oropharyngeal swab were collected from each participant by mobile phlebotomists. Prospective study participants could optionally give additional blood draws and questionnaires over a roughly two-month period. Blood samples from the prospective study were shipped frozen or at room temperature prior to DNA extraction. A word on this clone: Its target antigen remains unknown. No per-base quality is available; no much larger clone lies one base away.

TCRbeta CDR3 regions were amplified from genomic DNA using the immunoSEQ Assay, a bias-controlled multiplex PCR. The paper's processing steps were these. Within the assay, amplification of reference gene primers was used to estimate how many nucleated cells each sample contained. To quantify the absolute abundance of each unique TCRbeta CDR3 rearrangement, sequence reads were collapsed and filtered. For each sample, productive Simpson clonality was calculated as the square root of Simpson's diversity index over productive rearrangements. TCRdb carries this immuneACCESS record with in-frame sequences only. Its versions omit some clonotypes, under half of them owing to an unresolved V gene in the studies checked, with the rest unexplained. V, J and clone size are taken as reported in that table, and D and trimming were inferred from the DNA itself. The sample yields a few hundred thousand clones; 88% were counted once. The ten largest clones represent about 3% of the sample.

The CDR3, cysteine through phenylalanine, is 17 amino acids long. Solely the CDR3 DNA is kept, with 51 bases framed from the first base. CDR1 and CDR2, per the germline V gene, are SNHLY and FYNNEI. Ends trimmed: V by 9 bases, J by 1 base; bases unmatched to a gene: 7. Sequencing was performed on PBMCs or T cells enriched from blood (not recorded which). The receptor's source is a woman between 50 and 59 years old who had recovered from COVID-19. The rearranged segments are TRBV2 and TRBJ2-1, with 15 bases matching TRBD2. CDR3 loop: CAREGLAGGGSYNEQFF. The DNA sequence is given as TGTGCCAGAGAGGGACTAGCGGGAGGTGGGTCCTACAATGAGCAGTTCTTC.